These 7 T cell receptor beta chains were all obtained from the same sample, sequenced in a study of T-cell memory formation after mild COVID-19. TCRdb called the 5' RACE reads again in MiXCR, with one record for every CDR3 protein. The repertoire holds about 360,000 distinct CDR3 sequences, with about an eighth as singletons. Material for sequencing was PBMCs or a T cell subset sorted from them (not recorded which). The receptors derive from a man younger than 35 who had mild COVID-19 (a few samples of this study predate the infection). Cell type and time point are not known.

The chain has TRBV10-3 and TRBJ2-5; maybe TRBD2 (5 bases). The V end lost 0 bases, the J end lost 5 bases, and 10 bases lay between the germline ends. Per the germline V gene, CDR1 is ENHRY and CDR2 is SYGVKD. This CDR3 spans 14 amino acids. The CDR3 nucleotides are TGTGCCATCAGTGAGTCGAGGGCCAGGGAGACCCAGTACTTC. Protein product: CAISESRARETQYF.

This clonotype has a handful of counts. V usage is TRBV5-1 and J usage is TRBJ1-6; 8 bases match TRBD1. The length of the CDR3 is 15 residues. Trimming at V came to 2 bases and at J to 8 bases, leaving 6 bases not matched to a gene. CDR1 SGHRS and CDR2 YFSETQ come from the germline V gene. As DNA, the CDR3 is TGCGCCAGCAGCTTCCGACAGGGGACGGATTCACCCCTCCACTTT. Amino acids: CASSFRQGTDSPLHF. Supplemented by reference TRBV5-1 and TRBJ1-6, the full variable domain reads KAGVTQTPRYLIKTRGQQVTLSCSPISGHRSVSWYQQTPGQGLQFLFEYFSETQRNKGNFPGRFSGRQFSNSRSEMNVSTLELGDSALYLCASSFRQGTDSPLHFGNGTRLTVT.

The gene calls are TRBV19 and TRBJ2-7; perhaps D is TRBD1 or TRBD2 (5 bases each). V lost 8 bases and J 1 base, leaving 15 bases between the germline ends. Germline V gives CDR1 LNHDA, CDR2 SQIVND (reference sequence). The CDR3 runs 14 residues. Here the CDR3 reads CASRPRDGSYEQYF. As DNA, the CDR3 is TGTGCCAGTCGCCCTAGGGACGGATCCTACGAGCAGTACTTC.

This clonotype was seen a handful of times. The chain recombines TRBV27 with TRBJ2-2, with D possibly matching TRBD2 (6 bases). The CDR3 has 15 residues. Germline CDR1 is MNHEY and CDR2 is SMNVEV (reference sequence). V dropped 1 base and J dropped 1 base, with 7 bases sitting between them. The CDR3 coding sequence is TGTGCCAGCAGTTTATTCGGGGGGAACACCGGGGAGCTGTTTTTT. This codes for CASSLFGGNTGELFF.

This clonotype turned up a few times. The chain is built from TRBV20-1 and TRBJ2-5; the D gene is possibly TRBD2 (7 bases). Germline CDR1 DFQATT, CDR2 SNEGSKA (reference sequence). V was trimmed by 3 bases and J by 2 bases, leaving 16 bases between them. This CDR3 is 15 amino acids long. The CDR3 here is CSASRAGRGQETQYF. The CDR3 bases are TGCAGTGCTAGTAGGGCGGGGAGGGGGCAAGAGACCCAGTACTTC.

Written as DNA, the CDR3 is TGTGCCAGCAGTTGGGACAGTAGAGAGACCCAGTACTTC. Residues: CASSWDSRETQYF. This rearrangement joins TRBV2 to TRBJ2-5, with 7 bases lining up with TRBD1. V trimming: 5 bases; J trimming: 4 bases; junction bases outside the gene matches: 4. Germline-derived CDR1 and CDR2 are SNHLY and FYNNEI. The CDR3 spans 13 residues.

The table lists this clonotype with a few counts. The J gene is TRBJ2-5, the V gene TRBV7-2; D gene ambiguous. The germline V gene has CDR1 SGHTA and CDR2 FQGNSA. The CDR3 contains 15 residues. V dropped 3 bases and J dropped 5 bases, with 16 bases sitting between them. The DNA of the CDR3 is TGTGCCAGCAGCTTTCGACTGGGCGTTAGGGAGACCCAGTACTTC. Its protein product is CASSFRLGVRETQYF.